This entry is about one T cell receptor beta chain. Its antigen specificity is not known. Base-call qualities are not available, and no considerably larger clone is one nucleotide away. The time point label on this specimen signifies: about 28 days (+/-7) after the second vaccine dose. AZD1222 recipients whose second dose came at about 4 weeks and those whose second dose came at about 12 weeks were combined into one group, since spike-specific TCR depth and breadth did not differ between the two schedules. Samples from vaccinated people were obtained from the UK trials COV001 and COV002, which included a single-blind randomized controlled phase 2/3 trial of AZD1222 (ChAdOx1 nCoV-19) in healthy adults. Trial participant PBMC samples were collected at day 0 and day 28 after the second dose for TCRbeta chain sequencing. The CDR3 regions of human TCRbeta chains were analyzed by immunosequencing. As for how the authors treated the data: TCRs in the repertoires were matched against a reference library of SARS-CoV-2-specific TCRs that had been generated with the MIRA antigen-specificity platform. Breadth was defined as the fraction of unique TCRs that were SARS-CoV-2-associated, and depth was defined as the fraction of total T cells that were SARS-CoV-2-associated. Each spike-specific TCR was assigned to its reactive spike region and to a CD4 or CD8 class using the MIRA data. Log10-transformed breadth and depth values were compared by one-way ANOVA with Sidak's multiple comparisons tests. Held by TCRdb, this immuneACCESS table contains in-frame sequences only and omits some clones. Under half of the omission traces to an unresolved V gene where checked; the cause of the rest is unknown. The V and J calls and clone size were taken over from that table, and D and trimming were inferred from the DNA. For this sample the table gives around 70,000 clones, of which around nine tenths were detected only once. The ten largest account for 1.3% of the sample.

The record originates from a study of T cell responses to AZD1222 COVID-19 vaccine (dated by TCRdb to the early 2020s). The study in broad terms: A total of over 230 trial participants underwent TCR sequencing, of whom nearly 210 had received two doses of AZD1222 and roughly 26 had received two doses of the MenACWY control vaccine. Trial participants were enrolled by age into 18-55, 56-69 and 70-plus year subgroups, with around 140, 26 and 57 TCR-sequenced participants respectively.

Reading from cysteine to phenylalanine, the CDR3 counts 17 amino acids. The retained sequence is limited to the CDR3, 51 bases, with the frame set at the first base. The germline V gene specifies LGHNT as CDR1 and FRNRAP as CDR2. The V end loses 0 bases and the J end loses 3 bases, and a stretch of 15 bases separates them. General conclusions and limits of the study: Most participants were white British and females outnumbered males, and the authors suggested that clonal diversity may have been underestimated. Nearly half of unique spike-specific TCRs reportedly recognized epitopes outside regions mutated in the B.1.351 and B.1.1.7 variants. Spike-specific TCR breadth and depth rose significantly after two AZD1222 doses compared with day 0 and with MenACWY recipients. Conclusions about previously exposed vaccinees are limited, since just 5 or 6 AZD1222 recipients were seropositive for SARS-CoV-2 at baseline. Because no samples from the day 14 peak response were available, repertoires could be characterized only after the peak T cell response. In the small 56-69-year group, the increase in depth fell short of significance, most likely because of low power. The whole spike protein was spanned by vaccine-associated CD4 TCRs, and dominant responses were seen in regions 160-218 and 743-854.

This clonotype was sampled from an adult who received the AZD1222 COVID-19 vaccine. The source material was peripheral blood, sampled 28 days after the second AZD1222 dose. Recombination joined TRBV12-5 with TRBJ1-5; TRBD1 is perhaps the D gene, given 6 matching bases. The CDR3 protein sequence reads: CASGLVPPGGVNQPQHF. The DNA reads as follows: TGTGCTAGTGGTTTGGTCCCCCCCGGGGGCGTCAATCAGCCCCAGCATTTT.